Included here is one T cell receptor beta chain sequence, with context. Its antigen target is currently unknown. The read falls 3 residues short of the CDR3 end, and the missing part is taken from the germline J gene. The germline V gene provides CDR1 SGHNT and CDR2 YENEEA. Trimming removed 2 bases from V and 5 bases from J; the gene matches leave 4 bases unexplained. The CDR3 contains 14 residues, cysteine and phenylalanine counted. The DNA covers only part of the CDR3, 33 bases in frame from base 1. Standard criteria were used to diagnose CVID, namely serum IgG, IgA and/or IgM reduced below the normal range together with specific antibody deficiency. There were 40 to 45 subjects in the CVID group (around 15 female and around 30 male), ranging in age from about 8 to 64 years, with a mean age of roughly 39. Both CVID patients and healthy controls were predominantly of Caucasian heritage. At the time of study participation, every CVID subject had been on replacement immunoglobulin therapy for one year or longer. No CVID subject was ill or taking immunomodulatory or immunosuppressive medication when blood was collected. Heparinized peripheral whole blood samples of about 5 to 9 ml were obtained from each donor. Genomic DNA from adults with common variable immune deficiency (CVID) and from healthy adult controls was the source for sequencing TCRbeta CDR3 repertoires. Diluted blood was subjected to density centrifugation over Hypaque 1077 or Ficoll-Paque for isolation of peripheral blood mononuclear cells. Genomic DNA was extracted from unsorted mononuclear cells by Qiagen column purification or by a centrifugation-based method.

For sequencing input, CVID and control samples contributed equivalent amounts of genomic DNA. For every sample, a 60 bp segment covering the rearranged TCRbeta CDR3 region was amplified and then sequenced. The immunoSEQ assay, a bias-corrected multiplex PCR combined with high-throughput sequencing, was used to amplify TCRbeta. In the source study's methods: Each unique nucleotide sequence was treated as a clone and annotated with V, D and J genes, copy number and frequency. Sequences were labeled productive if in frame, and non-productive if out of frame or containing stop codons. Clonality was calculated from Shannon's entropy as previously described. Mean CDR3 Kyte-Doolittle hydropathy was derived from the predicted amino acid sequences of productive clones. The R hclust function was used to hierarchically cluster scaled V gene usage with Manhattan distance and complete linkage. Sharing of clones by CDR3 amino acid sequence was evaluated by resampling 12 repertoires per group over 100 rounds. The repertoires were screened for around 70 published EBV-specific TCRbeta sequences and 245 published CMV-specific TCRbeta sequences. Two CVID samples yielding fewer than 10,000 sequences were excluded from analysis, leaving over 35 CVID repertoires. TCRdb carries this immuneACCESS record with in-frame sequences only. Its versions omit some clonotypes, under half of them owing to an unresolved V gene in the studies checked, with the rest unexplained. V and J calls and clone size are copied from that table; D and trimming were computed from the DNA. The table puts about 34,000 clones in this sample, none counted just once. Of the sample, approximately 7% falls within the top ten clones.

The record originates from a study of T cell clonality in common variable immunodeficiency (dated by TCRdb to the mid-2010s). Broad study findings and their caveats: Healthy controls shared more TCRbeta clones with each other than CVID subjects shared among themselves (p < 0.0001). Increased TCRbeta clonality was found in CVID subjects compared with healthy controls (t-test p = 0.018), with the increase being most characteristic of about a third of subjects. Differences among patients in the CVID cohort limited the correlations between repertoire features and clinical complications. Reportedly, TCRbeta sequences from CVID had fewer deletions and N-nucleotide insertions, and highly modified clones with 13 or more V deletions were absent from CVID. Although equal DNA input was used, an average of about 85,000 unique sequences per sample was obtained for controls, compared with some 34,000 for CVID samples. According to the authors, figuring out what caused the increased clonality in CVID would require sequencing the repertoires of T cell subpopulations.

The sample taken for sequencing was peripheral blood mononuclear cells. This chain joins TRBV11-3 to TRBJ2-5, with 8 bases aligning to TRBD1. The sequence was collected from a human donor with common variable immunodeficiency. The CDR3 protein sequence reads: CASSLRGQEETQYF. The CDR3 bases that were read are TGTGCCAGCAGCTTACGGGGACAGGAGGAGACC. The entire variable domain, with the stretches around the CDR3 drawn from the reference TRBV11-3 and TRBJ2-5 proteins, is EAGVVQSPRYKIIEKKQPVAFWCNPISGHNTLYWYLQNLGQGPELLIRYENEEAVDDSQLPKDRFSAERLKGVDSTLKIQPAELGDSAVYLCASSLRGQEETQYFGPGTRLLVL.